Listed here are 3 T cell receptor beta chains from one sample, sequenced in a study of T-cell memory formation after mild COVID-19. TCRdb re-called the 5' RACE reads through MiXCR, storing one row per CDR3 protein. The table includes under 250,000 distinct CDR3 sequences, over 9% detected once. The sequencing input was PBMCs or a T cell subset sorted from them (not recorded which). The receptors shown here come from a young man who had mild COVID-19 (a few samples of this study predate the infection). Cell type and time point are not known.

This clonotype was recorded a few times. This rearrangement joins TRBV4-3 to TRBJ2-1; the match to TRBD2 covers 7 bases. The CDR3 loop spans 15 amino acids. The V segment lost 4 bases and the J segment 8 bases; nucleotides outside the gene matches: 11. CDR1 and CDR2 (germline): LGHNA, YSLEER. CDR3 in DNA: TGCGCCAGCAGCCGCCTGGGGATGGGGAGGGATGAGCAGTTCTTC. It translates to CASSRLGMGRDEQFF.

The V gene is TRBV5-4, the J gene TRBJ2-5, with 9 bases lining up with TRBD2. The V gene's germline CDR1 is SGHNT and CDR2 YYREEE (reference sequence). V lost 3 bases, J lost 5 bases, and 8 bases stayed unmatched. This CDR3 is 15 amino acids long. The CDR3 nucleotides read TGTGCCAGCAGCTCTAGCGGGGCATCGCTCGAGACCCAGTACTTC. Translation gives CASSSSGASLETQYF.

This chain links TRBV6-2 or TRBV6-3 with TRBJ2-1; no definite D call. The CDR3 runs 12 residues. With 7 bases removed from V and 7 bases from J, the gap between germline ends came to 11 bases. Germline CDR1 and CDR2: MNHEY and SVGEGT. CDR3 loop: CASKVGLNEQFF. The CDR3 DNA reads as TGTGCCAGCAAAGTCGGGCTGAATGAGCAGTTCTTC.